This TCR beta chain comes out of a study of blood T cell repertoires in COVID-19. The method was immunoSEQ multiplex PCR; TCRdb's version includes in-frame clones alone and lacks a portion of them. The sample yields roughly 250,000 clones, approximately 86% seen once. V lost 0 bases, J lost 7 bases, and 11 bases lay in between. The CDR3 runs 15 residues. The germline V gene has CDR1 SGHDT and CDR2 YYEEEE. This receptor was taken from a woman older than 75 with active or convalescent COVID-19. V is TRBV5-6 and J is TRBJ1-6; no clear D gene. The material sequenced was peripheral blood. The CDR3 region is CASSLVANRNSPLHF. In nucleotides, the CDR3 is TGTGCCAGCAGCTTGGTAGCGAATCGGAATTCACCCCTCCACTTT.